This T cell receptor beta chain appears in the sequencing data of a study of T-cell reconstitution after alpha-beta-depleted transplantation in children. Molecular barcoding with unique molecular identifiers was used for the TCRbeta library. TCRdb re-called the PCR reads through MiXCR, storing one row per CDR3 protein. The table lists 230,000 or so distinct CDR3 sequences, about 12% of them singletons. Ten or more counts support this clonotype. CDR1 is ENHRY, CDR2 SYGVKD, per germline. Trimming stripped 8 bases from V and 1 base from J, with 11 bases between. This CDR3 has 13 amino acids. J is TRBJ1-1 and V is TRBV10-3; no clear D gene. The clonotype comes from a human donor who donated a stem cell graft to a child with acute lymphoblastic leukemia. Sample: PBMCs from the stem cell graft donor, taken from the stem cell graft. In DNA, the CDR3 is TGTGCCATCGGACGGCTAACGAACACTGAAGCTTTCTTT. It yields the protein CAIGRLTNTEAFF.